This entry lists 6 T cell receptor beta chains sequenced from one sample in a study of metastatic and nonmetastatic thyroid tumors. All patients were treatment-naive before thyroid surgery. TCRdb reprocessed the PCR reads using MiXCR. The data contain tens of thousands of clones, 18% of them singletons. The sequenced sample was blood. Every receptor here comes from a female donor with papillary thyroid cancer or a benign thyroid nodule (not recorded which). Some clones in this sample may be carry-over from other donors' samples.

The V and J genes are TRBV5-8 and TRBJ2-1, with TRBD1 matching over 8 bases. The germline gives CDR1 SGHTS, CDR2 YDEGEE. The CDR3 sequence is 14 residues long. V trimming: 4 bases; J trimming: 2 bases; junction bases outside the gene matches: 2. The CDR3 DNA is TGTGCCAGCAGCCCGGGACAGGCCTACAATGAGCAGTTCTTC. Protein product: CASSPGQAYNEQFF.

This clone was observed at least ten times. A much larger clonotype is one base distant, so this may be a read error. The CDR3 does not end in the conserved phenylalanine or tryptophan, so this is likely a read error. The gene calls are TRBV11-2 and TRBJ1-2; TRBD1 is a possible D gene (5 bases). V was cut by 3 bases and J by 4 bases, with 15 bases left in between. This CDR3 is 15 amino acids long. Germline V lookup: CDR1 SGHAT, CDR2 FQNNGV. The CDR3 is CASSLGQGRIYGYTL. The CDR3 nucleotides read TGTGCCAGCAGCTTGGGGCAAGGGCGGATCTATGGCTACACCCTC.

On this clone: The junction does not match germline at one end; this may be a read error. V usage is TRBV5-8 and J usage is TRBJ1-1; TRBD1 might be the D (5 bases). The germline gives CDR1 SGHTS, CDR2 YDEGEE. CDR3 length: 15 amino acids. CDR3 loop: CTSSLADGGNTEAFF. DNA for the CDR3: TGTACCAGCAGCTTGGCCGATGGGGGAAACACTGAAGCTTTCTTT.

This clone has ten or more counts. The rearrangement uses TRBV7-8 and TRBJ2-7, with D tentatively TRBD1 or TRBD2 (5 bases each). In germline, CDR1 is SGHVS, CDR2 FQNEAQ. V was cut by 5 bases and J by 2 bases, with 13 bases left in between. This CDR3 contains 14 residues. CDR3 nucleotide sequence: TGTGCCAGCAGCAACCGGGACGTAACCTACGAGCAGTACTTC. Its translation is CASSNRDVTYEQYF.

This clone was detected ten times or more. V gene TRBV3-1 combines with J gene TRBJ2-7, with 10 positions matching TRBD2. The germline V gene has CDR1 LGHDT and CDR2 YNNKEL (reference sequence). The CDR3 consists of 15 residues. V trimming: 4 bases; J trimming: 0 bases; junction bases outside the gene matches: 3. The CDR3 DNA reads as TGTGCCAGCAGCCCCCAGCGGGAGGGCTCCTACGAGCAGTACTTC. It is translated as CASSPQREGSYEQYF.

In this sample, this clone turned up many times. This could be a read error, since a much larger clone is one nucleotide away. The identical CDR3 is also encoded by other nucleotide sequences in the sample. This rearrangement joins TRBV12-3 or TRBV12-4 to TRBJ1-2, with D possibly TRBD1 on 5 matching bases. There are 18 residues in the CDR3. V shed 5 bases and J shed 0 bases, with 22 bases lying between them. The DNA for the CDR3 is TGTGCCAGCAGTCTAGACGTTTTTTTCACAGGAGCTAACTATGGCTACACCTTC. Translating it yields CASSLDVFFTGANYGYTF.